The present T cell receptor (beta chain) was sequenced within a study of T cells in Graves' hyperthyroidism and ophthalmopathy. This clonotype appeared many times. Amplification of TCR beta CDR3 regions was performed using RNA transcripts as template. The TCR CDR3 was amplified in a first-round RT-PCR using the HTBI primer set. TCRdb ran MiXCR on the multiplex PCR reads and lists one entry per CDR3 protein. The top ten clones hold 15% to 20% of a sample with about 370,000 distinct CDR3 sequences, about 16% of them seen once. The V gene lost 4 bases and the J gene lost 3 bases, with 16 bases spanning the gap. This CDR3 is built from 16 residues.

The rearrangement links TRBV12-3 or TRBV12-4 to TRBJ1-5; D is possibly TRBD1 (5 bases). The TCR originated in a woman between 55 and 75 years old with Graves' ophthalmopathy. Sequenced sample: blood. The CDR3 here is CASSSYLWGDNQPQHF. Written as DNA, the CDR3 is TGTGCCAGCAGTTCATACCTATGGGGGGACAATCAGCCCCAGCATTTT.